The clone carrying this T cell receptor beta chain came up a few times. The data derive from a study of human T cells and chemical hapten exposure. Study details: Recorded diagnoses among the mostly female patients were alopecia areata, totalis or universalis.

Using its own MiXCR run on the RACE reads, TCRdb lists one record per CDR3 protein. Here the sample spans 380,000 or so distinct CDR3 sequences, approximately 5.1% being singletons. Time point noted: patch test 1, 2 weeks after DPC sensitization. As to treatment: therapeutic diphenylcyclopropenone sensitization with weekly scalp DPC. The J segment lost 4 bases and the V segment lost 1 base, leaving 9 bases of the junction unmatched. The CDR3 runs 17 residues. The V call is TRBV12-3 or TRBV12-4, the J call TRBJ2-2; TRBD1 aligns across 7 bases. The receptor was isolated from a woman aged 45-65 years with alopecia areata. Some clones in this sample may be carry-over from other donors' samples. The sequencing here drew on whole blood, taken in connection with sensitization to the hapten diphenylcyclopropenone (DPC). CDR3 amino acids: CASSLVVEGTVTGELFF. The CDR3 nucleotides read TGTGCCAGCAGTTTAGTGGTTGAAGGGACAGTCACCGGGGAGCTGTTTTTT.